This is a list of T cell receptor beta chains from one sample in a study of T cells after yellow fever vaccination. Each CDR3 protein is one row after TCRdb ran MiXCR on the 5' RACE reads. Among roughly 340,000 distinct CDR3 sequences listed, 8.7% were seen once. This specimen was PBMCs, taken on the day of the first yellow fever vaccination. The receptor set was obtained from a man younger than 35 who received the YFV17D yellow fever vaccine. CDR3s include the opening cysteine and the closing phenylalanine or tryptophan. The order of the fields is V gene, J gene, CDR3 length, clone size, D gene, CDR3 protein, CDR3 DNA. The D gene is left open where the match is weak. For some rows the clone size is stated as once, few or many, or as a class when expanded; others skip it.

V gene: TRBV4-3; J gene: TRBJ1-1; CDR3 length: 18; clone size: -; D gene: -; CDR3 protein: CASSQDRGLSSGETEAFF; CDR3 DNA: TGCGCCAGCAGCCAAGATAGAGGACTCTCCAGCGGAGAGACTGAAGCTTTCTTT
V gene: TRBV19; J gene: TRBJ1-2; CDR3 length: 15; clone size: few; D gene: -; CDR3 protein: CASSGSGLQIYGYTF; CDR3 DNA: TGTGCCAGTTCAGGGTCAGGGTTACAGATCTATGGCTACACCTTC
V gene: TRBV19; J gene: TRBJ1-5; CDR3 length: 16; clone size: -; D gene: TRBD1; CDR3 protein: CASSMGTGKSGQPQHF; CDR3 DNA: TGTGCCAGTAGTATGGGGACAGGGAAAAGCGGACAGCCCCAGCATTTT
V gene: TRBV7-9; J gene: TRBJ2-5; CDR3 length: 15; clone size: many; D gene: -; CDR3 protein: CASSLLQGLGETQYF; CDR3 DNA: TGTGCCAGCAGCTTGTTACAGGGTCTGGGGGAGACCCAGTACTTC
V gene: TRBV9; J gene: TRBJ2-3; CDR3 length: 16; clone size: few; D gene: -; CDR3 protein: CASNLRGTASTDTQYF; CDR3 DNA: TGTGCCAGCAACCTCCGGGGGACCGCTAGCACAGATACGCAGTATTTT
V gene: TRBV10-3; J gene: TRBJ2-1; CDR3 length: 16; clone size: -; D gene: TRBD2; CDR3 protein: CAISDSGGPSYNEQFF; CDR3 DNA: TGTGCCATCAGTGACAGCGGGGGGCCCTCCTACAATGAGCAGTTCTTC
V gene: TRBV6-5; J gene: TRBJ2-2; CDR3 length: 16; clone size: few; D gene: -; CDR3 protein: CASSYSGGAGTGELFF; CDR3 DNA: TGTGCCAGCAGTTACTCCGGCGGGGCGGGCACCGGGGAGCTGTTTTTT
V gene: TRBV9; J gene: TRBJ2-4; CDR3 length: 17; clone size: few; D gene: -; CDR3 protein: CASSVGGTQLAKNIQYF; CDR3 DNA: TGTGCCAGCAGCGTAGGAGGGACACAACTAGCCAAAAACATTCAGTACTTC
V gene: TRBV7-9; J gene: TRBJ2-7; CDR3 length: 12; clone size: -; D gene: -; CDR3 protein: CASSLAPRGQYF; CDR3 DNA: TGTGCCAGCAGCTTAGCGCCCCGGGGGCAGTACTTC
V gene: TRBV27; J gene: TRBJ2-2; CDR3 length: 16; clone size: -; D gene: TRBD2; CDR3 protein: CASSDPYGGGTGELFF; CDR3 DNA: TGTGCCAGCAGTGATCCGTACGGGGGGGGCACCGGGGAGCTGTTTTTT
V gene: TRBV12-3/TRBV12-4; J gene: TRBJ2-3; CDR3 length: 12; clone size: few; D gene: -; CDR3 protein: CASSFFADTQYF; CDR3 DNA: TGTGCCAGCAGTTTCTTCGCAGATACGCAGTATTTT
V gene: TRBV7-2; J gene: TRBJ2-3; CDR3 length: 15; clone size: -; D gene: TRBD2; CDR3 protein: CASSLFRGGTDTQYF; CDR3 DNA: TGTGCCAGCAGCTTATTCCGGGGGGGCACAGATACGCAGTATTTT
V gene: TRBV5-5; J gene: TRBJ2-7; CDR3 length: 13; clone size: few; D gene: -; CDR3 protein: CASSVGLSCEQYF; CDR3 DNA: TGTGCCAGCAGCGTGGGGCTCTCCTGCGAGCAGTACTTC
V gene: TRBV11-2; J gene: TRBJ2-3; CDR3 length: 18; clone size: few; D gene: -; CDR3 protein: CASSLTYEQGGDPDTQYF; CDR3 DNA: TGTGCCAGCAGCTTGACTTATGAACAGGGGGGGGACCCAGATACGCAGTATTTT
V gene: TRBV2; J gene: TRBJ1-4; CDR3 length: 16; clone size: few; D gene: -; CDR3 protein: CASSDFQGRGNEKLFF; CDR3 DNA: TGTGCCAGCAGTGATTTTCAAGGGAGGGGTAATGAAAAACTGTTTTTT
V gene: TRBV11-2; J gene: TRBJ1-1; CDR3 length: 13; clone size: -; D gene: -; CDR3 protein: CASSYVRGTEAFF; CDR3 DNA: TGTGCCAGCAGCTATGTTCGGGGGACTGAAGCTTTCTTT
V gene: TRBV7-8; J gene: TRBJ2-5; CDR3 length: 13; clone size: few; D gene: -; CDR3 protein: CASSSATWETQYF; CDR3 DNA: TGTGCCAGCAGCTCGGCCACCTGGGAGACCCAGTACTTC
V gene: TRBV7-2; J gene: TRBJ2-1; CDR3 length: 13; clone size: -; D gene: TRBD2; CDR3 protein: CASSSQRGNEQFF; CDR3 DNA: TGTGCCAGCAGCTCACAGCGGGGCAATGAGCAGTTCTTC
V gene: TRBV19; J gene: TRBJ2-6; CDR3 length: 18; clone size: many; D gene: -; CDR3 protein: CASSIPNGGGPGANVLTF; CDR3 DNA: TGTGCCAGTAGTATACCTAACGGAGGGGGGCCTGGGGCCAACGTCCTGACTTTC
V gene: TRBV5-1; J gene: TRBJ2-1; CDR3 length: 11; clone size: few; D gene: -; CDR3 protein: CASSLLDEQFF; CDR3 DNA: TGCGCCAGCAGCTTGCTAGACGAGCAGTTCTTC
V gene: TRBV18; J gene: TRBJ1-4; CDR3 length: 14; clone size: few; D gene: -; CDR3 protein: CASSPREANEKLFF; CDR3 DNA: TGTGCCAGCTCACCGCGGGAGGCTAATGAAAAACTGTTTTTT
V gene: TRBV6-2/TRBV6-3; J gene: TRBJ2-3; CDR3 length: 15; clone size: many; D gene: TRBD2; CDR3 protein: CASTHGLADTDTQYF; CDR3 DNA: TGTGCCAGCACTCACGGGCTAGCGGACACAGATACGCAGTATTTT
V gene: TRBV7-2; J gene: TRBJ2-3; CDR3 length: 14; clone size: many; D gene: -; CDR3 protein: CASSLVVGTDTQYF; CDR3 DNA: TGTGCCAGCAGCTTAGTGGTGGGGACAGATACGCAGTATTTT
V gene: TRBV15; J gene: TRBJ1-5; CDR3 length: 15; clone size: few; D gene: -; CDR3 protein: CATSREGRGNQPQHF; CDR3 DNA: TGTGCCACCAGCAGAGAGGGACGAGGCAATCAGCCCCAGCATTTT
V gene: TRBV11-2; J gene: TRBJ2-1; CDR3 length: 13; clone size: few; D gene: -; CDR3 protein: CASNGDPYNEQFF; CDR3 DNA: TGTGCCAGCAACGGGGACCCGTACAATGAGCAGTTCTTC
V gene: TRBV20-1; J gene: TRBJ2-1; CDR3 length: 14; clone size: few; D gene: -; CDR3 protein: CSARGAPGENEQFF; CDR3 DNA: TGCAGTGCTAGAGGCGCCCCTGGGGAGAATGAGCAGTTCTTC
V gene: TRBV28; J gene: TRBJ2-1; CDR3 length: 13; clone size: -; D gene: -; CDR3 protein: CASTPGGADEQFF; CDR3 DNA: TGTGCCAGCACCCCAGGAGGGGCCGATGAGCAGTTCTTC
V gene: TRBV6-2/TRBV6-3; J gene: TRBJ2-5; CDR3 length: 12; clone size: few; D gene: -; CDR3 protein: CASTPKGTTQYF; CDR3 DNA: TGTGCCAGCACCCCCAAGGGGACGACCCAGTACTTC
V gene: TRBV20-1; J gene: TRBJ1-2; CDR3 length: 12; clone size: few; D gene: -; CDR3 protein: CSASRYGYGYTF; CDR3 DNA: TGCAGTGCTAGCCGATATGGCTATGGCTACACCTTC
V gene: TRBV12-3/TRBV12-4; J gene: TRBJ2-5; CDR3 length: 11; clone size: many; D gene: -; CDR3 protein: CASSLEGTQYF; CDR3 DNA: TGTGCCAGCAGTTTAGAGGGGACCCAGTACTTC
V gene: TRBV5-1; J gene: TRBJ2-5; CDR3 length: 14; clone size: many; D gene: -; CDR3 protein: CASSVRDAQETQYF; CDR3 DNA: TGCGCCAGCAGTGTCCGGGACGCGCAAGAGACCCAGTACTTC
V gene: TRBV3-1; J gene: TRBJ2-3; CDR3 length: 17; clone size: many; D gene: -; CDR3 protein: CASSQETGTLDTDTQYF; CDR3 DNA: TGTGCCAGCAGCCAAGAAACCGGGACATTGGACACAGATACGCAGTATTTT
V gene: TRBV9; J gene: TRBJ2-3; CDR3 length: 14; clone size: -; D gene: -; CDR3 protein: CASGAGLSTDTQYF; CDR3 DNA: TGTGCCAGCGGGGCGGGGCTCAGCACAGATACGCAGTATTTT
V gene: TRBV24-1; J gene: TRBJ2-1; CDR3 length: 16; clone size: many; D gene: TRBD2; CDR3 protein: CATSDRVAGGFDEQFF; CDR3 DNA: TGTGCCACCAGTGATAGGGTAGCGGGGGGCTTCGATGAGCAGTTCTTC
V gene: TRBV12-3/TRBV12-4; J gene: TRBJ1-4; CDR3 length: 15; clone size: -; D gene: -; CDR3 protein: CASVEAGAANEKLFF; CDR3 DNA: TGTGCCAGCGTTGAGGCAGGGGCAGCAAATGAAAAACTGTTTTTT
V gene: TRBV3-1; J gene: TRBJ2-5; CDR3 length: 15; clone size: many; D gene: TRBD2; CDR3 protein: CASSPPAGGRETQYF; CDR3 DNA: TGTGCCAGCAGCCCCCCGGCGGGGGGTCGGGAGACCCAGTACTTC
V gene: TRBV30; J gene: TRBJ1-4; CDR3 length: 12; clone size: -; D gene: -; CDR3 protein: CAWSRQAEKLFF; CDR3 DNA: TGTGCCTGGAGTAGACAGGCAGAAAAACTGTTTTTT
V gene: TRBV4-1; J gene: TRBJ1-5; CDR3 length: 16; clone size: few; D gene: -; CDR3 protein: CASSQDGAAGRLPQHF; CDR3 DNA: TGCGCCAGCAGCCAAGATGGGGCAGCCGGGCGGCTGCCCCAGCATTTT
V gene: TRBV7-9; J gene: TRBJ1-6; CDR3 length: 15; clone size: -; D gene: -; CDR3 protein: CASREADRLNSPLHF; CDR3 DNA: TGTGCCAGCAGGGAAGCGGACAGACTTAATTCACCCCTCCACTTT
V gene: TRBV7-2; J gene: TRBJ2-5; CDR3 length: 15; clone size: many; D gene: TRBD2; CDR3 protein: CASSVGTSGVVTQYF; CDR3 DNA: TGTGCCAGCAGCGTAGGGACTAGCGGGGTTGTGACCCAGTACTTC
V gene: TRBV20-1; J gene: TRBJ2-1; CDR3 length: 15; clone size: many; D gene: TRBD2; CDR3 protein: CSARRRASGFNEQFF; CDR3 DNA: TGCAGTGCTAGAAGGCGGGCTAGCGGTTTCAATGAGCAGTTCTTC
V gene: TRBV12-3/TRBV12-4; J gene: TRBJ2-7; CDR3 length: 15; clone size: -; D gene: -; CDR3 protein: CASSFGRGYAYEQYF; CDR3 DNA: TGTGCCAGCAGTTTCGGTAGGGGGTATGCCTACGAGCAGTACTTC